This TCR beta chain was sequenced during a study of breast tumors, draining lymph nodes, adjacent tissues. TCRdb fed the multiplex PCR reads into MiXCR, producing one record per CDR3 protein. The table lists 200,000 to 250,000 distinct CDR3 sequences, less than 45% of them singletons. This CDR3 spans 17 amino acids. CDR1 is DFQATT, CDR2 SNEGSKA, per germline (reference sequence). V was pared by 5 bases and J by 6 bases, with 15 bases of the junction left unmatched. Samples came from axillary lymph nodes draining the breast cancer. As to this clonotype: What it binds is not known.

Study findings and constraints: Tumor repertoires ranked between lymph nodes and nontumor tissue in diversity, with V and J gene preferences. Data fit most tumor T cells coming from lymph node, expanding in tumor. The lymph node origin of tumor T cells was framed as consistent with a hypothesis, not demonstrated.

The source is a female donor with breast cancer. Some clones in this sample may be carry-over from other donors' samples. Sequencing input: axillary lymph node tissue. The rearrangement links TRBV20-1 to TRBJ1-6; 8 bases agree with TRBD1. This chain's CDR3 is CSAPRGSGQGGNSPLHF. Here the CDR3 DNA reads TGCAGTGCTCCTAGGGGATCTGGACAGGGAGGTAATTCACCCCTCCACTTT.